These 17 T cell receptor beta chains were sequenced from one sample in a study of response to subunit inactivated influenza vaccine. TCRdb independently ran MiXCR on the RT-PCR reads; one entry per CDR3 protein. Seen here are hundreds of thousands of distinct CDR3 sequences, about 11% observed once, and the top ten hold around 10%. The sample was also reused in another study, on T cells expressing NK-cell markers. This second report adds: The TCR beta cDNA came from 5'RACE template switching with UMIs.

This sample comprised PBMCs from blood, obtained on the day of vaccination. The receptors here all came from a man aged 45 to 65 who received an inactivated influenza vaccine.

This clonotype came up a few times. This chain links TRBV7-2 with TRBJ1-1, with D perhaps TRBD1 (5 bases). The CDR3 spans 13 residues. The V gene lost 5 bases and the J gene lost 5 bases, with 12 bases spanning the gap. Germline V CDR1 and CDR2: SGHTA, FQGNSA. CDR3: CASSATKGTEAFF. The CDR3 bases are TGTGCCAGCAGCGCGACTAAGGGGACTGAAGCTTTCTTT. Variable domain in full (rest from reference TRBV7-2 and TRBJ1-1): GAGVSQSPSNKVTEKGKDVELRCDPISGHTALYWYRQSLGQGLEFLIYFQGNSAPDKSGLPSDRFSAERTGGSVSTLTIQRTQQEDSAVYLCASSATKGTEAFFGQGTRLTVV.

The rearrangement uses TRBV12-3 or TRBV12-4 and TRBJ2-3; unclear D gene. The V end was cut by 3 bases, the J end by 2 bases, with 6 bases between. This CDR3 region has 13 residues. CDR3: CASSLFNTDTQYF. For the CDR3, the DNA is TGTGCCAGCAGTTTGTTCAACACAGATACGCAGTATTTT.

This sequence joins TRBV30 and TRBJ1-5; TRBD1 matches 7 bases. The CDR3 length is 14 residues. Germline values: CDR1 GTSNPN, CDR2 SVGIG (reference sequence). V lost 5 bases and J lost 7; bases outside the gene matches: 11. The CDR3, as DNA: TGTGCCTGGGCACGGGGACAGAGTTCACAGCCCCAGCATTTT. It yields the protein CAWARGQSSQPQHF.

The chain joins TRBV20-1 to TRBJ1-3, with D tentatively TRBD1 (6 bases). From germline, CDR1 is DFQATT and CDR2 SNEGSKA (reference sequence). The CDR3 is made up of 14 amino acids. V lost 3 bases and J 4 bases, leaving 13 bases between the germline ends. In nucleotides, the CDR3 is TGCAGTGCTAGCAGGGGCGATTTGGGAAACACCATATATTTT. It is translated as CSASRGDLGNTIYF.

In this sample, this clonotype turned up a few times. The rearrangement joins TRBV19 to TRBJ2-1; D perhaps matches TRBD2 (6 bases). The CDR3 loop spans 15 amino acids. Trimming pared 9 bases from V and 5 bases from J, leaving 20 bases between. In germline, CDR1 is LNHDA, CDR2 SQIVND (reference sequence). The CDR3 is CASSPSIAANNEQFF. In nucleotides, the CDR3 is TGTGCCAGCAGTCCGTCCATAGCGGCCAACAATGAGCAGTTCTTC.

The CDR3 bases are TGTGCCAGCAGTGATGGACAGGGGGCCACCTACGAGCAGTACTTC. Its translation is CASSDGQGATYEQYF. The chain carries TRBV12-3 or TRBV12-4 and TRBJ2-7, with 11 bases aligning to TRBD1. The CDR3 is 15 residues long. Trimming removed 5 bases from V and 2 bases from J; junction bases left unmatched: 5.

This chain links TRBV6-2 or TRBV6-3 with TRBJ2-1; perhaps TRBD2 as D (6 bases). The CDR3 extends over 16 amino acids. In germline, CDR1 is MNHEY, CDR2 SVGEGT. V was shortened by 2 bases and J by 1 base, with 12 bases between the two germline ends. CDR3 sequence (DNA): TGTGCCAGCAGTTACCTAATACGGGGGTCCTACAATGAGCAGTTCTTC. Its translation: CASSYLIRGSYNEQFF.

The chain carries TRBV7-9 and TRBJ2-7; D is perhaps TRBD2 (5 bases). Germline V gene lookup returns CDR1 SEHNR and CDR2 FQNEAQ (reference sequence). This CDR3 comprises 14 residues. V gave up 5 bases and J gave up 3 bases, with 14 bases separating them. CDR3 protein: CASSQDGKGYEQYF. The CDR3 DNA reads TGTGCCAGCAGCCAGGACGGGAAAGGCTACGAGCAGTACTTC.

V is TRBV12-3 or TRBV12-4 and J is TRBJ2-3; TRBD2 aligns across 10 bases. V dropped 5 bases and J dropped 7; count of bases not matched to a gene: 15. The length of the CDR3 is 17 residues. DNA of the CDR3: TGTGCCAGCAGTCTGCTGAGCGGGAGGGTCGTCGTGAATACGCAGTATTTT. Amino acids: CASSLLSGRVVVNTQYF.

J is TRBJ2-7 and V is TRBV20-1, with a possible D match to TRBD1 (7 bases). CDR1 and CDR2 (germline): DFQATT, SNEGSKA (reference sequence). Trimming took off 6 bases at V and 0 bases at J, with 12 bases between the two ends. CDR3 length: 13 residues. The CDR3 nucleotides are TGCAGTGCCGGGGGACAGAGCTCCTACGAGCAGTACTTC. This sequence encodes CSAGGQSSYEQYF.

This clonotype showed up just a few times. This rearrangement joins TRBV12-3 or TRBV12-4 to TRBJ1-4, with D uncertain. The CDR3 is made up of 15 amino acids. V gave up 0 bases and J gave up 8 bases, with 13 bases separating them. For the CDR3, the DNA is TGTGCCAGCAGTTTAGCTTACGGCTTAGGGGAAAAACTGTTTTTT. As protein: CASSLAYGLGEKLFF.

This clonotype was seen more than once but under ten times. The chain combines TRBV4-2 with TRBJ2-2; D gene ambiguous. The CDR3 consists of 16 residues. V dropped 0 bases and J dropped 9 bases, with 17 bases sitting between them. Germline V gene sequence: CDR1 LGHNA, CDR2 YNFKEQ. As DNA, the CDR3 is TGTGCCAGCAGCCAAGAAACTGTGTCTTTGGCACGGGAGCTGTTTTTT. Its translation is CASSQETVSLARELFF.

This clonotype was observed a handful of times. The rearrangement joins TRBV25-1 to TRBJ2-1; D is perhaps TRBD1 (5 bases). The V and J ends lost 5 bases and 8 bases respectively, with 13 bases between them. Germline CDR1 and CDR2: MGHDK and SYGVNS. The CDR3 consists of 13 residues. The CDR3 nucleotides read TGTGCCAGCAGTAGGGGCTATTACGATGAGCAGTTCTTC. Translation gives CASSRGYYDEQFF.

The gene calls are TRBV5-1 and TRBJ2-3; D is ambiguous. The ends were cut back, 4 bases at V and 5 bases at J, with 14 bases in the middle. CDR1 and CDR2 from the germline V gene are SGHRS and YFSETQ. The CDR3 consists of 14 residues. CDR3 DNA sequence: TGCGCCAGCAGCCCCACACCCTTAGGAGATACGCAGTATTTT. It specifies CASSPTPLGDTQYF.

This chain links TRBV29-1 with TRBJ2-6; D not resolved. CDR1 is SQVTM and CDR2 is ANQGSEA in the germline V gene. The CDR3 spans 14 residues. Deletions cut 5 bases from V and 0 bases from J, with 8 bases between. This chain's CDR3 is CSVYSYSGANVLTF. In nucleotides, the CDR3 is TGCAGCGTTTACTCGTACTCTGGGGCCAACGTCCTGACTTTC. The full variable domain, rest sourced from reference TRBV29-1 and TRBJ2-6, is SAVISQKPSRDICQRGTSLTIQCQVDSQVTMMFWYRQQPGQSLTLIATANQGSEATYESGFVIDKFPISRPNLTFSTLTVSNMSPEDSSIYLCSVYSYSGANVLTFGAGSRLTVL.

The chain combines TRBV29-1 with TRBJ2-2, with D possibly being TRBD1 (6 bases). CDR3 length: 14 amino acids. Trimming stripped 6 bases from V and 2 bases from J, with 13 bases between. Germline V gene data show CDR1 as SQVTM and CDR2 as ANQGSEA. CDR3 bases: TGCAGCGTCCAGCGACAGGCAAACACCGGGGAGCTGTTTTTT. Amino acid sequence: CSVQRQANTGELFF.

The genes are TRBV6-2 or TRBV6-3 and TRBJ1-1, with D tentatively TRBD1 (5 bases). The V gene lost 6 bases and the J gene lost 6 bases, with 17 bases spanning the gap. The length of the CDR3 is 14 residues. Germline lookup yields CDR1 MNHEY and CDR2 SVGEGT. CDR3 DNA: TGTGCCAGCAGACCGACAGCTGCTACCGCTGAAGCTTTCTTT. Translation gives CASRPTAATAEAFF.